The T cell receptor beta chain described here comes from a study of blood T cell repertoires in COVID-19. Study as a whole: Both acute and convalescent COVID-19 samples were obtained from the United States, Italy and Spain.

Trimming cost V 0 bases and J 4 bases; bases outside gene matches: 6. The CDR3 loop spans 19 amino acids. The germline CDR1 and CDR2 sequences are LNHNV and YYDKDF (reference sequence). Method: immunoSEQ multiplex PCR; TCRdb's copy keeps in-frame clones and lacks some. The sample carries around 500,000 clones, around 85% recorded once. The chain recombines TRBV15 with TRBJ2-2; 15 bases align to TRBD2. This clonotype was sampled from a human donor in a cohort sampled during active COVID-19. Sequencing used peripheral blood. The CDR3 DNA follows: TGTGCCACCAGCAGAGAAAGGGGACTAGCGGGAGGTATCACCGGGGAGCTGTTTTTT. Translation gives CATSRERGLAGGITGELFF.